This T cell receptor (beta chain) is drawn from a study of cytomegalovirus exposure and HLA in healthy donors. Overall study context: Falling in the Caucasian-associated ancestry cluster were 80% to 90% of a few hundred genotyped donors.

Study findings and constraints: About 87% or about 30% of the time was how often most TCR beta V segments were productive, according to an earlier analysis. Rarity held for most TCR sequences, but there were some public TCRs that occurred in many donors.

It was with 60 Vbeta and 13 Jbeta primers that the PCR ran. Only in-frame clones appear in the TCRdb table, and some are missing; sequencing was by immunoSEQ multiplex PCR. The sample has some 120,000 clones; over 65% are singletons. CDR1 SGHTA and CDR2 FQGTGA come from the germline V gene. J was trimmed by 6 bases and V by 1 base; bases with no gene match: 12. CDR3 length: 17 amino acids. With respect to this clone: No antigen is known for it.

Material for sequencing was PBMCs. The chain has TRBV7-3 and TRBJ2-3, with 8 bases fitting TRBD2. This receptor was taken from a man under 40 in good health and CMV-seronegative. The CDR3 here is CASSLRRSGGPGDTQYF. As DNA, the CDR3 is TGTGCCAGCAGCTTAAGGAGGAGCGGGGGACCGGGTGATACGCAGTATTTT. Based on the CDR3 plus reference TRBV7-3 and TRBJ2-3, the full variable domain is GAGVSQTPSNKVTEKGKYVELRCDPISGHTALYWYRQSLGQGPEFLIYFQGTGAADDSGLPNDRFFAVRPEGSVSTLKIQRTERGDSAVYLCASSLRRSGGPGDTQYFGPGTRLTVL.